This T cell receptor beta chain came from a study of T-cell memory formation after mild COVID-19. TCRalpha and TCRbeta libraries used 5'RACE with constant-segment primers and UMIs. TCRdb passed the 5' RACE reads through MiXCR, listing each CDR3 protein once. Of 200,000 to 300,000 distinct CDR3 sequences listed, approximately 15% are singletons. This clonotype has a count of ten or more. Antigen specificity is unknown. Whole-study findings and limits: CM and EM subsets held most contracting CD4+ clones; EMRA held CD8+ ones.

Material: PBMCs or a T cell subset sorted from them (not recorded which). The TCR comes from a man aged 18 to 35 who had mild COVID-19 (a few samples of this study predate the infection). Cell type and time point are not known.

The CDR3 reads CASSQGGTGYQPQHF. CDR3 coding DNA: TGCGCCAGCAGCCAAGGAGGGACAGGTTATCAGCCCCAGCATTTT. The chain is built from TRBV4-1 and TRBJ1-5; 8 bases are a match to TRBD1. J gave up 5 bases and V 1 base, and 4 bases lay outside the gene matches. The CDR3 totals 15 residues. Germline loops: CDR1 MGHRA, CDR2 YSYEKL.